These T cell receptor beta chains were read from a single sample in a study of blood T cell repertoires in COVID-19. TCRdb's copy holds only in-frame clones and misses some; the assay was immunoSEQ multiplex PCR. The table lists 80,000 to 100,000 clones, 80% of them singletons. The sequencing input was peripheral blood. These receptors came from a woman in her 70s with acute or convalescent COVID-19. The CDR3 runs from the conserved cysteine through the conserved F or W. Fields, in order: CDR3 protein, CDR3 DNA, V gene, CDR3 length, D gene, clone size, J gene. A D gene is named only where the DNA matches it firmly. Size is omitted from some rows. Given values are once, few, many or a class for expanded clones.

CASSLIGGVRSASNQPQHF TGTGCCAGCAGCTTAATCGGCGGGGTGAGGTCGGCGAGCAATCAGCCCCAGCATTTT TRBV7-3 19 NA NA TRBJ1-5
CASSVVEGVADTQYF TGTGCCAGCAGCGTAGTGGAGGGAGTGGCAGATACGCAGTATTTT TRBV9 15 NA NA TRBJ2-3
CASSQLASNEQFF TGTGCCAGCAGCCAACTAGCCTCCAATGAGCAGTTCTTC TRBV5-6 13 NA NA TRBJ2-1
CSVPLAGRNEQFF TGCAGCGTCCCCCTCGCAGGGCGGAATGAGCAGTTCTTC TRBV29-1 13 NA NA TRBJ2-1
CASPPDTGTSSEQFF TGTGCCAGCCCCCCGGACACAGGGACTAGCAGTGAGCAGTTCTTC TRBV28 15 TRBD2 NA TRBJ2-1
CASSMARRNTEAFF TGTGCCAGTAGTATGGCCAGGCGCAACACTGAAGCTTTCTTT TRBV19 14 NA few TRBJ1-1
CASSFIPGGAHNEQFF TGTGCCAGCAGCTTTATCCCGGGGGGGGCCCACAATGAGCAGTTCTTC TRBV7-9 16 TRBD2 NA TRBJ2-1
CASSLRSGELSEQYF TGTGCCAGCAGCTTGCGATCGGGAGAGTTATCCGAGCAGTACTTC TRBV5-4 15 NA NA TRBJ2-7
CASSLAGTGGTDTQYF TGTGCCAGCAGCTTGGCCGGGACAGGGGGCACAGATACGCAGTATTTT TRBV5-8 16 TRBD1 NA TRBJ2-3
CASSQLAGGGAYEQYF TGCGCCAGCAGCCAGCTAGCGGGGGGTGGGGCCTACGAGCAGTACTTC TRBV4-3 16 TRBD2 NA TRBJ2-7
CASSLAGGIVEQYF TGTGCCAGCAGCTTGGCCGGGGGGATTGTGGAGCAGTACTTC TRBV5-6 14 TRBD2 NA TRBJ2-7
CASSIVLPGGDEQFF TGTGCCAGTAGTATAGTCTTACCCGGAGGCGATGAGCAGTTCTTC TRBV19 15 NA NA TRBJ2-1
CASKDLGPLHF TGTGCCAGCAAGGACTTGGGACCCCTCCACTTT TRBV6-5 11 NA NA TRBJ1-6
CASSHRTSGGNQETQYF TGTGCCAGCTCGCATCGGACTAGCGGGGGAAACCAAGAGACCCAGTACTTC TRBV18 17 TRBD2 NA TRBJ2-5
CASSVWGQGAYNEQFF TGTGCCAGCAGCGTATGGGGCCAGGGTGCCTACAATGAGCAGTTCTTC TRBV9 16 NA NA TRBJ2-1
CASSLAGNTEAFF TGCGCCAGCAGCTTGGCCGGGAACACTGAAGCTTTCTTT TRBV5-1 13 NA NA TRBJ1-1
CASRGGRDRGRGLFF TGTGCCAGCAGAGGAGGCCGGGACAGGGGGCGCGGGCTGTTTTTT TRBV28 15 TRBD1 few TRBJ1-4
CASSLRTATGELFF TGTGCCAGCAGCCTCAGGACAGCGACCGGGGAGCTGTTTTTT TRBV7-2 14 NA NA TRBJ2-2
CASSPTGIYEQYF TGTGCCAGTAGTCCGACAGGGATCTACGAGCAGTACTTC TRBV19 13 TRBD1 NA TRBJ2-7
CASSIRDKNQPQHF TGTGCCAGTAGTATTAGAGACAAGAATCAGCCCCAGCATTTT TRBV19 14 NA NA TRBJ1-5
CATSRRTGIFNEKLFF TGTGCCACCAGCAGGAGGACAGGGATTTTTAATGAAAAACTGTTTTTT TRBV15 16 TRBD1 NA TRBJ1-4
CASSLAGGLAANTGELFF TGTGCCAGCAGCTTAGCGGGCGGACTAGCGGCGAACACCGGGGAGCTGTTTTTT TRBV7-6 18 TRBD2 NA TRBJ2-2
CASSLVGRPSDGYTF TGTGCCAGCAGCTTGGTTGGCAGGCCCTCGGATGGCTACACCTTC TRBV5-4 15 NA few TRBJ1-2
CASSQDIRLAGYDEQFF TGTGCCAGCAGCCAAGATATCCGACTAGCGGGGTATGATGAGCAGTTCTTC TRBV4-2 17 TRBD2 NA TRBJ2-1
CASSVVMTSDGGYTF TGTGCCAGCAGCGTAGTGATGACCTCCGACGGGGGCTACACCTTC TRBV9 15 NA NA TRBJ1-2
CASRAGTGANVLTF TGTGCCAGCAGAGCGGGGACCGGGGCCAACGTCCTGACTTTC TRBV7-2 14 TRBD2 once TRBJ2-6